The 3 T cell receptor beta chains reported below all come from one sample, sequenced in a study of T-cell memory formation after mild COVID-19. TCRdb reprocessed the 5' RACE reads with MiXCR, giving one entry per CDR3 protein. The sample yields roughly 110,000 distinct CDR3 sequences, about 15% seen once. The sequenced sample was PBMCs or a T cell subset sorted from them (not recorded which). These receptors originate from an adult woman who had mild COVID-19 (a few samples of this study predate the infection). Cell type and time point are not known.

This clonotype was counted a few times. The gene calls are TRBV4-1 and TRBJ2-3; tentatively, D is TRBD2 (6 bases). The CDR3 extends over 15 amino acids. CDR1 is MGHRA and CDR2 is YSYEKL in the germline V gene. Trimming stripped 1 base from V and 5 bases from J, with 13 bases between. The CDR3 is CASSQGGEVGDTQYF. DNA of the CDR3: TGCGCCAGCAGCCAAGGGGGGGAGGTTGGAGATACGCAGTATTTT.

The table lists this clonotype with a few counts. This rearrangement joins TRBV9 to TRBJ1-2; D remains ambiguous. The CDR3 has 15 residues. CDR1 and CDR2 from the germline V gene are SGDLS and YYNGEE. The V gene lost 0 bases and the J gene lost 4 bases, with 13 bases spanning the gap. CDR3 in amino acids: CASSVDGSVSYGYTF. The CDR3 DNA sequence: TGTGCCAGCAGCGTAGACGGCAGTGTCTCCTATGGCTACACCTTC.

V is TRBV3-1 and J is TRBJ2-2, with 9 positions matching TRBD2. V was pared by 2 bases and J by 2 bases, with 6 bases of the junction left unmatched. The V gene's germline CDR1 is LGHDT and CDR2 YNNKEL (reference sequence). This CDR3 contains 17 residues. The CDR3 reads CASSQWSGRQNTGELFF. The CDR3 DNA follows: TGTGCCAGCAGCCAATGGAGCGGGAGGCAAAACACCGGGGAGCTGTTTTTT.